What follows are 5 T cell receptor beta chains derived from one specimen sequenced in a study of metastatic and nonmetastatic thyroid tumors. All patients reached thyroid surgery having received no treatment beforehand. TCRdb re-called clones from the PCR reads using MiXCR. The sample lists more than 20,000 clones, roughly 12% occurring once. The specimen was blood. Source of these receptors: a female donor with papillary thyroid cancer or a benign thyroid nodule (not recorded which). Some clones in this sample may be carry-over from other donors' samples.

This clone was counted a few times. V gene TRBV6-2 or TRBV6-3 combines with J gene TRBJ2-1, with 8 positions matching TRBD2. The CDR3 has 14 amino acids. In germline, CDR1 is MNHEY, CDR2 SVGEGT. Trimming at V came to 2 bases and at J to 9 bases, leaving 6 bases not matched to a gene. CDR3 protein: CASSYKSGGGEQFF. Here the CDR3 DNA reads TGTGCCAGCAGTTACAAATCGGGGGGGGGTGAGCAGTTCTTC.

In its sample, this clone was seen many times. The CDR3 protein is CASSPTGPLDYGYTF. CDR3 DNA sequence: TGTGCCAGCTCACCGACGGGACCCCTGGACTATGGCTACACCTTC. This chain connects TRBV18 to TRBJ1-2; perhaps TRBD1 as D (5 bases). Germline values: CDR1 KGHSH, CDR2 LQKENI. CDR3 length equals 15 residues. The V end was cut by 3 bases, the J end by 3 bases, with 14 bases between.

Many counts were recorded for this clone. This chain links TRBV5-1 with TRBJ2-3; 7 nucleotides agree with TRBD2. The CDR3 sequence is 13 residues long. Trimming removed 0 bases from V and 8 bases from J; junction bases left unmatched: 3. Germline V gene sequence: CDR1 SGHRS, CDR2 YFSETQ. The CDR3 DNA follows: TGCGCCAGCAGCTTGGAAGCGGGAAGTACGCAGTATTTT. Its translation is CASSLEAGSTQYF.

As regards this clone: The sample holds other DNA sequences that translate to the same CDR3. The chain joins TRBV7-9 to TRBJ2-2; 7 bases are shared with TRBD1. The CDR3 totals 15 residues. V shed 6 bases, J shed 7 bases, and the junction held 11 bases outside the gene matches. The germline gives CDR1 SEHNR, CDR2 FQNEAQ (reference sequence). CDR3 DNA sequence: TGTGCCAGCAGGCCCGGACAGGCTAGTCACGGGGAGCTGTTTTTT. Its translation is CASRPGQASHGELFF.

This clone was recorded at least ten times. The chain carries TRBV4-3 and TRBJ2-1; D possibly uses TRBD1 or TRBD2 (5 bases each). The V end lost 4 bases, the J end lost 0 bases, and 13 bases lay between the germline ends. The CDR3 is 16 residues long. Germline CDR1 reads LGHNA; CDR2 reads YSLEER. The CDR3 DNA is TGCGCCAGCAGCCCCTGGGGGAGCAGCTCCTACAATGAGCAGTTCTTC. Its translation: CASSPWGSSSYNEQFF.